The 32 T cell receptor beta chains below come from one sample, sequenced in a study of cytomegalovirus exposure and HLA in healthy donors. The study ran its PCR with 60 Vbeta and 13 Jbeta primers. Only in-frame clones appear in the TCRdb table, and some are missing; sequencing was by immunoSEQ multiplex PCR. In the table there are about 110,000 clones, 67% of which are singletons. The sample consisted of PBMCs. The receptors were sampled from a man between 18 and 29 years old in good health and CMV-seropositive.

This chain links TRBV5-4 with TRBJ2-7, with 7 bases fitting TRBD1. Germline CDR1 is SGHNT and CDR2 is YYREEE (reference sequence). This CDR3 is 14 amino acids long. Trimming took 3 bases from V and 3 from J; bases not matched to a gene: 6. CDR3 amino acids: CASSSTTGFYEQYF. CDR3 DNA sequence: TGTGCCAGCAGCTCGACGACAGGGTTCTACGAGCAGTACTTC.

J is TRBJ2-7 and V is TRBV5-6; TRBD1 is a possible D gene (5 bases). V gave up 2 bases and J gave up 3 bases, with 6 bases separating them. The CDR3 spans 12 residues. Germline V lookup: CDR1 SGHDT, CDR2 YYEEEE. CDR3 in amino acids: CASSFQGYEQYF. In DNA form, the CDR3 reads TGTGCCAGCAGCTTTCAGGGCTACGAGCAGTACTTC.

This chain links TRBV6-1 with TRBJ1-5; D is uncertain. Trimming removed 11 bases at V and 0 bases at J, with 5 bases between. The CDR3 has 11 residues. CDR1 and CDR2 (germline): MNHNS, SASEGT. CDR3 region: CASGSNQPQHF. Written as DNA, the CDR3 is TGTGCCTCAGGTAGCAATCAGCCCCAGCATTTT.

The chain couples TRBV5-4 to TRBJ2-7; 9 bases agree with TRBD1. Trimming at V came to 4 bases and at J to 4 bases, leaving 9 bases not matched to a gene. This CDR3 has 15 amino acids. Germline CDR1 SGHNT, CDR2 YYREEE (reference sequence). CDR3 sequence reads: CASSLSPGQGYEQYF. CDR3 sequence (DNA): TGTGCCAGCAGCCTCAGTCCAGGACAGGGGTACGAGCAGTACTTC.

This clone has only a few counts. The gene calls are TRBV12-5 and TRBJ2-7, with TRBD2 as a possible D gene (5 bases). Germline V gene sequence: CDR1 LGHNT, CDR2 FRNRAP. Trimming shortened V by 6 bases and J by 3 bases, and 12 bases separated the two germline ends. CDR3 length equals 13 residues. CDR3 bases: TGTGCTAGTGGCCCACCCGGGGACTACGAGCAGTACTTC. This encodes CASGPPGDYEQYF. The variable domain in full, completed from reference TRBV12-5 and TRBJ2-7, reads DARVTQTPRHKVTEMGQEVTMRCQPILGHNTVFWYRQTMMQGLELLAYFRNRAPLDDSGMPKDRFSAEMPDATLATLKIQPSEPRDSAVYFCASGPPGDYEQYFGPGTRLTVT.

J is TRBJ1-1 and V is TRBV11-2; 11 bases are a match to TRBD1. The CDR3 runs to 14 residues. J lost 5 bases, V lost 7 bases, and 6 bases had no gene match. The germline V gene has CDR1 SGHAT and CDR2 FQNNGV. CDR3 sequence: CASTRTGGVTEAFF. As DNA, the CDR3 is TGTGCCAGCACCCGGACAGGGGGCGTAACTGAAGCTTTCTTT.

The chain joins TRBV28 to TRBJ2-6; 9 nucleotides match TRBD1. The germline gives CDR1 MDHEN, CDR2 SYDVKM. The J segment lost 2 bases and the V segment lost 10 bases, leaving 6 bases of the junction unmatched. This CDR3 contains 15 residues. DNA of the CDR3: TGTGCCACCCATACAGGGGGCGCTGGGGCCAACGTCCTGACTTTC. It is translated as CATHTGGAGANVLTF.

V gene TRBV13 combines with J gene TRBJ2-3; D possibly corresponds to TRBD2 (5 bases). The CDR3 consists of 14 residues. CDR1 PRHDT and CDR2 FYEKMQ come from the germline V gene (reference sequence). V lost 2 bases, J lost 0 bases, and 6 bases lay in between. The CDR3 protein is CASSLRTSTDTQYF. DNA for the CDR3: TGTGCCAGCAGCTTACGGACTAGCACAGATACGCAGTATTTT.

This rearrangement joins TRBV5-1 to TRBJ2-5, with 10 bases matching TRBD2. With 1 base clipped from V and 0 bases from J, the junction kept 0 bases outside the gene matches. The CDR3 is 15 residues long. CDR1 and CDR2 from the germline V gene are SGHRS and YFSETQ. In nucleotides, the CDR3 is TGCGCCAGCAGCTTGCTAGCGGGGGACCAAGAGACCCAGTACTTC. Translated: CASSLLAGDQETQYF.

This chain's CDR3 is CASSVGQGVTSNTIYF. CDR3 coding DNA: TGTGCCAGCAGCGTCGGACAGGGGGTGACGAGCAACACCATATATTTT. The J gene is TRBJ1-3, the V gene TRBV9; 10 nucleotides line up with TRBD1. V was pared by 2 bases and J by 7 bases, with 9 bases of the junction left unmatched. Germline V CDR1 and CDR2: SGDLS, YYNGEE. The CDR3 covers 16 residues. The complete variable domain, with remaining parts taken from reference TRBV9 and TRBJ1-3, reads DSGVTQTPKHLITATGQRVTLRCSPRSGDLSVYWYQQSLDQGLQFLIQYYNGEERAKGNILERFSAQQFPDLHSELNLSSLELGDSALYFCASSVGQGVTSNTIYFGEGSWLTVV.

This rearrangement joins TRBV7-9 to TRBJ1-1; D is undetermined. The germline CDR1 and CDR2 sequences are SEHNR and FQNEAQ (reference sequence). This CDR3 has 13 residues. Trimming stripped 3 bases from V and 3 bases from J, with 8 bases between. CDR3 bases: TGTGCCAGCAGCTTGGTGGCGGACACTGAAGCTTTCTTT. This encodes CASSLVADTEAFF.

Sample share makes this clone medium-sized. Other DNA sequences in this specimen translate into the identical CDR3. J is TRBJ2-1 and V is TRBV6-4; D possibly corresponds to TRBD1 (6 bases). Germline CDR1 and CDR2: MRHNA and SNTAGT. This CDR3 is built from 13 residues. V lost 2 bases to trimming and J lost 5 bases, with 7 bases between them. This CDR3 reads CASSDRDNNEQFF. In nucleotides, the CDR3 is TGTGCCAGCAGTGACAGGGACAACAATGAGCAGTTCTTC.

This clone was seen a handful of times. The chain uses TRBV4-2 and TRBJ2-5, with 7 bases aligning to TRBD2. CDR1 and CDR2 from the germline V gene are LGHNA and YNFKEQ. V gave up 1 base and J gave up 5 bases; unmatched junction bases: 19. The CDR3 has 19 amino acids. The CDR3 DNA reads TGTGCCAGCAGCCAAGCAGGGAGGGGCTTTGGGGGGGGTGGGGAGACCCAGTACTTC. It codes for CASSQAGRGFGGGGETQYF.

The J gene is TRBJ2-1, the V gene TRBV4-1, with D possibly matching TRBD1 (6 bases). Germline V gene sequence: CDR1 MGHRA, CDR2 YSYEKL. The CDR3 length is 15 residues. Trimming removed 0 bases at V and 7 bases at J, with 13 bases between. The CDR3 bases are TGCGCCAGCAGCCAAGAACAGGGATATCTTAATGAGCAGTTCTTC. Protein: CASSQEQGYLNEQFF.

This sequence joins TRBV6-5 and TRBJ2-1; 7 bases agree with TRBD2. Germline V CDR1 and CDR2: MNHEY, SVGAGI. V lost 3 bases to trimming and J lost 5 bases; unmatched junction nucleotides: 10. CDR3 length: 16 residues. CDR3 DNA sequence: TGTGCCAGCAGTTATCCAACTTCGGGACTACACAATGAGCAGTTCTTC. This sequence encodes CASSYPTSGLHNEQFF.

In its sample, this clone was seen a few times. The chain carries TRBV15 and TRBJ2-4; maybe TRBD2 (6 bases). The germline V gene encodes CDR1 LNHNV and CDR2 YYDKDF (reference sequence). V lost 3 bases to trimming and J lost 8 bases, with 17 bases between them. This CDR3 has 15 amino acids. The CDR3 region is CATSRGGTAGDIQYF. The DNA of the CDR3 is TGTGCCACCAGCAGGGGGGGTACCGCCGGAGACATTCAGTACTTC. Full variable domain (outside the CDR3, taken from reference TRBV15 and TRBJ2-4): DAMVIQNPRYQVTQFGKPVTLSCSQTLNHNVMYWYQQKSSQAPKLLFHYYDKDFNNEADTPDNFQSRRPNTSFCFLDIRSPGLGDTAMYLCATSRGGTAGDIQYFGAGTRLSVL.

The chain uses TRBV6-1 and TRBJ1-4; no clear D. V lost 2 bases to trimming and J lost 8 bases, with 12 bases between them. The CDR3 covers 14 residues. Germline V gene data show CDR1 as MNHNS and CDR2 as SASEGT. DNA of the CDR3: TGTGCCAGCAGTGAACTTAGGCCAGGCGAAAAACTGTTTTTT. Its protein product is CASSELRPGEKLFF.

The V call is TRBV5-1, the J call TRBJ1-6; D not certain. Trimming removed 0 bases at V and 6 bases at J, with 13 bases between. CDR1 is SGHRS, CDR2 YFSETQ, per germline. This CDR3 contains 16 residues. This CDR3 reads CASSLVGNGFNSPLHF. Here the CDR3 DNA reads TGCGCCAGCAGCTTGGTTGGTAACGGTTTTAATTCACCCCTCCACTTT.

The rearrangement uses TRBV10-2 and TRBJ1-1, with a possible D match to TRBD1 (6 bases). Germline V CDR1 and CDR2: WSHSY, SAAADI. The CDR3 runs 14 residues. Trimming left V 3 bases short and J 7 bases short, with 15 bases between. CDR3: CASSDAGVVLEAFF. CDR3 DNA: TGCGCCAGCAGTGATGCAGGGGTGGTTCTTGAAGCTTTCTTT.

This clone was picked up a small number of times. The chain couples TRBV5-5 to TRBJ2-1, with TRBD2 matching over 11 bases. Germline-derived CDR1 and CDR2 are SGHKS and YYEKEE (reference sequence). With 0 bases clipped from V and 9 bases from J, the junction kept 5 bases outside the gene matches. CDR3 size: 15 residues. The CDR3 nucleotides are TGTGCCAGCAGCTTGGTAGTAGCGGGGGGGCCTGAGCAGTTCTTC. Translating gives CASSLVVAGGPEQFF. The whole variable domain, remainder taken from reference TRBV5-5 and TRBJ2-1, is DAGVTQSPTHLIKTRGQQVTLRCSPISGHKSVSWYQQVLGQGPQFIFQYYEKEERGRGNFPDRFSARQFPNYSSELNVNALLLGDSALYLCASSLVVAGGPEQFFGPGTRLTVL.

The rearrangement links TRBV4-2 to TRBJ2-2, with 7 bases that match TRBD1. Germline V CDR1 and CDR2: LGHNA, YNFKEQ. Unmatched junction bases numbered 8, after V lost 4 bases and J lost 3 bases. The CDR3 covers 16 residues. As DNA, the CDR3 is TGTGCCAGCAGCCGGGGAGCCGGGACAGACACCGGGGAGCTGTTTTTT. Encoded protein: CASSRGAGTDTGELFF.

The rearrangement joins TRBV18 to TRBJ2-5, with 8 bases fitting TRBD1. The CDR3 is 13 residues long. Looked up from germline, CDR1 is KGHSH and CDR2 is LQKENI. V was clipped by 6 bases and J by 4 bases; unmatched bases: 4. The CDR3 nucleotides read TGTGCCAGCTCGCTGGGACAGGTAGAGACCCAGTACTTC. Encoded protein: CASSLGQVETQYF.

This clone was detected only a few times. This chain links TRBV11-3 with TRBJ2-2; TRBD2 matches at 9 bases. Losses at the gene ends were 8 bases for V and 4 bases for J; bases not matched to a gene: 5. This CDR3 spans 14 amino acids. The germline gives CDR1 SGHNT, CDR2 YENEEA. This CDR3 reads CASCGGAGTGELFF. CDR3 DNA sequence: TGTGCCAGCTGCGGGGGGGCAGGCACCGGGGAGCTGTTTTTT.

The gene calls are TRBV19 and TRBJ2-1; the D is unclear. This CDR3 has 14 residues. The V gene's germline CDR1 is LNHDA and CDR2 SQIVND (reference sequence). Trimming left V 7 bases short and J 4 bases short, with 14 bases between. CDR3 DNA: TGTGCCAGTAAAGCCGTGGGCCTATACAATGAGCAGTTCTTC. Residues: CASKAVGLYNEQFF.

The rearrangement uses TRBV28 and TRBJ2-7; TRBD2 matches 12 bases. Germline CDR1 MDHEN, CDR2 SYDVKM. There are 21 residues in the CDR3. Germline trimming cut 2 bases from V and 3 bases from J; bases unmatched to any gene: 20. The CDR3 DNA follows: TGTGCCAGCAGTTTACTGCCTTATGGGCTAGCGGGGGGGGGCGAGGGCTACGAGCAGTACTTC. Protein: CASSLLPYGLAGGGEGYEQYF.

The chain couples TRBV29-1 to TRBJ2-6; 7 bases are a match to TRBD2. There are 16 residues in the CDR3. Trimming took 1 base from V and 2 from J; bases not matched to a gene: 5. Germline V gives CDR1 SQVTM, CDR2 ANQGSEA. CDR3 coding DNA: TGCAGCGTTGAAGGTTGGGGGGGTACTGGGGCCAACGTCCTGACTTTC. Translation: CSVEGWGGTGANVLTF.

The V call is TRBV27, the J call TRBJ2-5, with 9 bases identical to TRBD2. This CDR3 is 15 amino acids long. V lost 6 bases to trimming and J lost 4 bases; unmatched junction nucleotides: 9. In germline, CDR1 is MNHEY, CDR2 SMNVEV (reference sequence). CDR3 region: CASRQLAGGPETQYF. CDR3 DNA: TGTGCCAGCAGACAATTGGCGGGGGGGCCAGAGACCCAGTACTTC.

The chain uses TRBV2 and TRBJ1-2; D call uncertain. The V end was cut by 4 bases, the J end by 2 bases, with 11 bases between. This CDR3 has 14 residues. Germline V gene lookup returns CDR1 SNHLY and CDR2 FYNNEI. CDR3 residues: CASSVSSANYGYTF. The CDR3 coding sequence is TGTGCCAGCAGTGTATCCTCCGCGAACTATGGCTACACCTTC.

The CDR3 here is CASAGGPGQPQHF. For the CDR3, the DNA is TGTGCCAGCGCGGGGGGGCCCGGTCAGCCCCAGCATTTT. The V gene is TRBV7-7, the J gene TRBJ1-5; the D gene is possibly TRBD1 (6 bases). This CDR3 is built from 13 residues. Looked up from germline, CDR1 is SSHAT and CDR2 is FNYEAQ (reference sequence). V was pared by 8 bases and J by 6 bases, with 14 bases between.

The V call is TRBV18, the J call TRBJ1-5, with a tentative D call TRBD1 (6 bases). The CDR3 loop spans 14 amino acids. Trimming shortened V by 4 bases and J by 7 bases, and 14 bases separated the two germline ends. CDR1 is KGHSH and CDR2 is LQKENI in the germline V gene. The CDR3 spells CASSRDRLGQPQHF. DNA for the CDR3: TGTGCCAGCTCACGCGACAGGCTGGGGCAGCCCCAGCATTTT.

The rearrangement joins TRBV7-2 to TRBJ2-7; D possibly corresponds to TRBD1 (6 bases). The ends were cut back, 1 base at V and 3 bases at J, with 13 bases in the middle. Per the germline V gene, CDR1 is SGHTA and CDR2 is FQGNSA. The CDR3 is 15 residues long. CDR3 region: CASSLGPGVGYEQYF. The CDR3 DNA reads TGTGCCAGCAGCTTAGGACCAGGGGTAGGCTACGAGCAGTACTTC.

The table lists this clone with a count of one. This rearrangement joins TRBV9 to TRBJ1-1; D call uncertain. Germline V gene sequence: CDR1 SGDLS, CDR2 YYNGEE. V was trimmed by 3 bases and J by 4 bases, leaving 22 bases between them. The CDR3 has 17 amino acids. CDR3 sequence (DNA): TGTGCCAGCAGCGCCCCCCCCGGGTCTCAACGCGCCACTGAAGCTTTCTTT. Its protein product is CASSAPPGSQRATEAFF. Drawing the rest from reference TRBV9 and TRBJ1-1, the complete variable domain is DSGVTQTPKHLITATGQRVTLRCSPRSGDLSVYWYQQSLDQGLQFLIQYYNGEERAKGNILERFSAQQFPDLHSELNLSSLELGDSALYFCASSAPPGSQRATEAFFGQGTRLTVV.